This entry is about one T cell receptor (beta chain). What it binds is not known. These data are taken from a study of cytomegalovirus exposure and HLA in healthy donors. Study conclusions and caveats: With DRB1 most and HLA-C fewest, TCR association rates differed between HLA loci in a later analysis. TCR beta sequences reportedly predicted the HLA-A and HLA-B alleles of most subjects accurately. The study had only CMV serostatus as immune exposure information.

The CDR3 length is 12 residues. Trimming took off 7 bases at V and 1 base at J, with 10 bases between the two ends. Germline V gene data show CDR1 as SQVTM and CDR2 as ANQGSEA. 13 Jbeta primers and 60 Vbeta primers were used for the PCR. TCRdb's table, derived via immunoSEQ multiplex PCR, lists solely in-frame clones and lacks some. The table shows tens of thousands of clones, with about 66% occurring only once. The rearrangement joins TRBV29-1 to TRBJ1-1; no definite D call. The TCR comes from a man between 25 and 39 years old in good health and CMV-seronegative. What was sequenced was PBMCs. The CDR3, as DNA: TGCAGCGCTGTCCTGGCGAACACTGAAGCTTTCTTT. This codes for CSAVLANTEAFF.